This T cell receptor (beta chain) was captured by sequencing in a study of blood T cell repertoires in COVID-19. Study details: Some COVID-19 samples were acute and others convalescent; all came from the United States, Italy and Spain. Nucleic acid was either cDNA or gDNA, and it came from T cells, B-cell-depleted T cells, or PBMCs.

Per the authors' pipeline: Cell counts per sample came from amplifying reference gene primers. Clones were read by immunoSEQ multiplex PCR, and TCRdb kept only the in-frame ones, dropping some. V and J calls and clone size follow that table, whereas D and trimming were derived from the DNA. The sample holds tens of thousands of clones, 85% seen once. Sequencing used peripheral blood. The sequence came from a man aged 45-60 years with active COVID-19.

As DNA, the CDR3 is TGTGCCAGCAGCGATGGGAGGAACACTGAAGCTTTCTTT. Translated, it gives CASSDGRNTEAFF. The rearrangement uses TRBV9 and TRBJ1-1; D is undetermined. Trimming pared 3 bases from V and 1 base from J, leaving 7 bases between. The CDR3 sequence is 13 residues long. CDR1 and CDR2 (germline): SGDLS, YYNGEE.